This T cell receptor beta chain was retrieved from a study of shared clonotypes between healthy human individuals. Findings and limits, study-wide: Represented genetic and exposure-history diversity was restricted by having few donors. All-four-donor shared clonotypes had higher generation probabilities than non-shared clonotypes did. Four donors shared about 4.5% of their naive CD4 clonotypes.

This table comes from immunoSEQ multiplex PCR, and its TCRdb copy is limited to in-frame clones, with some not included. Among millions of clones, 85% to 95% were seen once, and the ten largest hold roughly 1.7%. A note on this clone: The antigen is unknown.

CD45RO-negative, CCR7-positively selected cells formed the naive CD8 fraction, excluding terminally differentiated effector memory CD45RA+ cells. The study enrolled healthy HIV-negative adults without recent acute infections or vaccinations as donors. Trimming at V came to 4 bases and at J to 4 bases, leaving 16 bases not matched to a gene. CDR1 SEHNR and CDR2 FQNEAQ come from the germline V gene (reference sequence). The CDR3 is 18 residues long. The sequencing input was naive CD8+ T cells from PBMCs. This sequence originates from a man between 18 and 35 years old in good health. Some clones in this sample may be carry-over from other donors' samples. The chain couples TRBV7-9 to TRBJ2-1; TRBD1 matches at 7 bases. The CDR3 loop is CASSSSKTGESGYNEQFF. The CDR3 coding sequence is TGTGCCAGCAGCTCTTCGAAAACAGGGGAGTCGGGGTACAATGAGCAGTTCTTC.